These T cell receptor beta chains were read from a single sample in a study of graft-versus-host responses after intestinal transplantation. TCRdb's copy holds only in-frame clones and misses some; the assay was immunoSEQ multiplex PCR. The sample carries around 99,000 clones, around 93% recorded once. Their target antigens are unknown. Sequencing used unstimulated CD8+ T cells sorted from spleen or lymph node cells, obtained before intestinal transplant. Receptor source: a human donor who received an intestinal transplant. Each CDR3 is given with its conserved first and last residue. Fields, in order: J gene, D gene, V gene, clone size, CDR3 protein, CDR3 DNA. A D gene is named only where the DNA matches it firmly. Some rows mark clone size as missing; the rest say once, few, many or name a class of expanded clone.

TRBJ1-2	NA	TRBV27	NA	CASGGGAFGYTF	TGTGCCAGCGGGGGGGGCGCATTCGGCTACACCTTC
TRBJ2-2	NA	TRBV29-1	NA	CSVAGTGELFF	TGCAGCGTTGCGGGTACCGGGGAGCTGTTTTTT
TRBJ2-1	TRBD2	TRBV11-2	NA	CASSLDRWAQRGPYNEQFF	TGTGCCAGCAGCTTAGATAGGTGGGCCCAGCGGGGGCCCTACAATGAGCAGTTCTTC
TRBJ2-7	NA	TRBV4-3	NA	CASSQDATPGEQYF	TGCGCCAGCAGCCAAGACGCCACGCCGGGAGAGCAGTACTTC
TRBJ2-1	NA	TRBV12-5	NA	CASGFSNEQFF	TGTGCTAGTGGTTTCTCGAATGAGCAGTTCTTC
TRBJ2-7	TRBD1	TRBV30	NA	CAWSETGFREQYF	TGTGCCTGGAGCGAGACAGGGTTTCGCGAGCAGTACTTC
TRBJ2-2	TRBD2	TRBV27	NA	CASTGLAGGLAGELFF	TGTGCCAGCACGGGACTAGCGGGGGGGCTGGCCGGGGAACTGTTTTTT
TRBJ1-2	NA	TRBV5-4	NA	CASSLASEQTLYGYTF	TGTGCCAGCAGCTTGGCCTCGGAACAGACCTTGTATGGCTACACCTTC
TRBJ2-5	TRBD1	TRBV7-9	NA	CASSFVRGRLETQYF	TGTGCCAGCAGCTTCGTGAGGGGGCGGTTAGAGACCCAGTACTTC
TRBJ2-3	TRBD2	TRBV30	NA	CALGGLVSGRTQYF	TGTGCCTTGGGAGGACTAGTCTCGGGGAGGACGCAGTATTTT
TRBJ1-2	NA	TRBV6-5	NA	CASSSSTGDYGYTF	TGTGCCAGCAGTTCCTCAACAGGCGACTATGGCTACACCTTC
TRBJ2-3	TRBD2	TRBV19	NA	CASSILSGGADTQYF	TGTGCCAGTAGTATTCTGAGCGGGGGGGCAGATACGCAGTATTTT
TRBJ2-2	NA	TRBV27	NA	CASSLGGGPNTGELFF	TGTGCCAGCAGTTTGGGGGGGGGCCCGAACACCGGGGAGCTGTTTTTT
TRBJ2-7	NA	TRBV5-6	NA	CASSLAGASYEQYF	TGTGCCAGCAGCTTGGCTGGGGCCTCCTACGAGCAGTACTTC
TRBJ2-7	NA	TRBV6-5	NA	CASSWNLGSEQYF	TGTGCCAGCAGTTGGAATCTAGGAAGCGAGCAGTACTTC
TRBJ1-5	NA	TRBV10-3	NA	CAISAAVGQPQHF	TGTGCCATCAGTGCGGCGGTTGGTCAGCCCCAGCATTTT
TRBJ2-1	NA	TRBV5-4	once	CASSWAGAGNEQFF	TGTGCCAGCAGCTGGGCGGGGGCGGGTAATGAGCAGTTCTTC
TRBJ2-1	NA	TRBV29-1	NA	CSVEYSNEQFF	TGCAGCGTTGAGTATAGTAATGAGCAGTTCTTC
TRBJ2-1	TRBD1	TRBV7-8	NA	CASSSGQGAYEQFF	TGTGCCAGCAGCTCGGGACAGGGGGCCTATGAGCAGTTCTTC
TRBJ2-5	TRBD2	TRBV27	few	CASSSLAAGILYQETQYF	TGTGCCAGCAGTTCACTAGCGGCGGGGATCTTGTACCAAGAGACCCAGTACTTC
TRBJ2-1	NA	TRBV16	NA	CASSQWANNEQFF	TGTGCCAGCAGCCAATGGGCCAACAATGAGCAGTTCTTC
TRBJ2-2	TRBD2	TRBV19	NA	CASSPDGGVTGELFF	TGTGCCAGTAGCCCGGACGGGGGGGTCACCGGGGAGCTGTTTTTT
TRBJ2-7	NA	TRBV27	NA	CATAHSGGFAYEQYF	TGTGCCACAGCTCACTCCGGGGGATTCGCCTACGAGCAGTACTTC
TRBJ1-1	NA	TRBV4-1	NA	CASSQGTSQNTEAFF	TGCGCCAGCAGCCAAGGTACTAGTCAGAACACTGAAGCTTTCTTT
TRBJ2-1	TRBD2	TRBV27	NA	CASSFLGLAGAGNEQFF	TGTGCCAGCAGTTTCCTTGGACTAGCGGGGGCTGGCAATGAGCAGTTCTTC
TRBJ1-3	NA	TRBV4-3	few	CASSQEQGFTGNTIYF	TGCGCCAGCAGCCAAGAACAGGGTTTCACTGGAAACACCATATATTTT
TRBJ1-1	TRBD1	TRBV5-1	NA	CASSLALPTGADGAFF	TGCGCCAGCAGCTTGGCCCTCCCGACAGGGGCAGACGGGGCTTTCTTT